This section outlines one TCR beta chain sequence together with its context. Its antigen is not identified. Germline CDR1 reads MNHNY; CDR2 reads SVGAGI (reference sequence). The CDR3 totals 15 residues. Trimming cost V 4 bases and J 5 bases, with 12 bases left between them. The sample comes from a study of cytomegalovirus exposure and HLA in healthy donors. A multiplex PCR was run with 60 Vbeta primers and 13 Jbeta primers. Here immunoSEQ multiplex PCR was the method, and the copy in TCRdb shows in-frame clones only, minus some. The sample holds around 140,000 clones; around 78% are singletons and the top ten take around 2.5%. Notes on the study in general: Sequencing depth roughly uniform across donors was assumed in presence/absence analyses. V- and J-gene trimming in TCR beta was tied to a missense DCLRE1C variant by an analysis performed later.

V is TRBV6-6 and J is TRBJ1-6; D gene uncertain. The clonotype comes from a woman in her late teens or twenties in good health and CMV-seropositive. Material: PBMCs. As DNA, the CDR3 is TGTGCCAGCAGTTCCATCGGACTAGATAATTCACCCCTCCACTTT. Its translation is CASSSIGLDNSPLHF.